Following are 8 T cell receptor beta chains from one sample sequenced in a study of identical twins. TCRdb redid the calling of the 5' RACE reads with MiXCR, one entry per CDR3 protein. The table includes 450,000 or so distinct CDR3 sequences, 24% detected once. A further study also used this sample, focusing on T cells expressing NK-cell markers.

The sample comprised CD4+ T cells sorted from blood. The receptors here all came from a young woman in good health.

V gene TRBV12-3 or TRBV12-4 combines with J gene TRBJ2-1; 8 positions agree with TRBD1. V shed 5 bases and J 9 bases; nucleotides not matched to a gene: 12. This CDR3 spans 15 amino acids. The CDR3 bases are TGTGCCAGCAGTCTAATTAACAGGGGGGATAGTGAGCAGTTCTTC. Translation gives CASSLINRGDSEQFF.

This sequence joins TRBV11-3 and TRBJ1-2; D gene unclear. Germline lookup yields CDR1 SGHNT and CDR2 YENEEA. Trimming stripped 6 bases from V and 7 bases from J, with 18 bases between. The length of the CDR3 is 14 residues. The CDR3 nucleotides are TGTGCCAGCAGTCAGGCGGTAGCAGGTGGTGGCTACACCTTC. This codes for CASSQAVAGGGYTF. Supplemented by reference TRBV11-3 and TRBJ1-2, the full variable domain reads EAGVVQSPRYKIIEKKQPVAFWCNPISGHNTLYWYLQNLGQGPELLIRYENEEAVDDSQLPKDRFSAERLKGVDSTLKIQPAELGDSAVYLCASSQAVAGGGYTFGSGTRLTVV.

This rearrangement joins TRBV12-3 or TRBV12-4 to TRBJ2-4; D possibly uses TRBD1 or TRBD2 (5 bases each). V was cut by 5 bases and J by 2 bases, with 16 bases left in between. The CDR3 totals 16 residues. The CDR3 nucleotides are TGTGCCAGCAGTCCAAGTCCTGGGGGTACCAAAAACATTCAGTACTTC. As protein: CASSPSPGGTKNIQYF.

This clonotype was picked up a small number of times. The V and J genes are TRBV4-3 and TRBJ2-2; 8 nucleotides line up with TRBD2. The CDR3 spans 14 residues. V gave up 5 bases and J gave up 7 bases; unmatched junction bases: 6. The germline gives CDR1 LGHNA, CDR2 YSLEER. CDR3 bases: TGCGCCAGCAGCGAGCGGGAGTATAACGGGGAGCTGTTTTTT. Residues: CASSEREYNGELFF.

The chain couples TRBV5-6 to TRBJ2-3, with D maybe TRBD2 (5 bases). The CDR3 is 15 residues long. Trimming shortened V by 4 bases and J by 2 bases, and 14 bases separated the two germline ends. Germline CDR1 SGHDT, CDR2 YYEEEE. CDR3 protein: CASSRLSGITDTQYF. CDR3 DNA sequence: TGTGCCAGCAGCCGACTTTCGGGGATCACAGATACGCAGTATTTT.

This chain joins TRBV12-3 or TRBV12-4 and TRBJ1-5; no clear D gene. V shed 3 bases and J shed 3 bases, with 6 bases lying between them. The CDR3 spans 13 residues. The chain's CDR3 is CASSLHTNQPQHF. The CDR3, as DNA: TGTGCCAGCAGTTTGCACACCAATCAGCCCCAGCATTTT.

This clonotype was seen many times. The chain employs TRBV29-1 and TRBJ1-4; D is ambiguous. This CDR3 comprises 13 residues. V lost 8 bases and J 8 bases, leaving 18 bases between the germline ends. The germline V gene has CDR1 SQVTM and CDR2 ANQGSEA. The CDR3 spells CSSSETNGEKLFF. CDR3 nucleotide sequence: TGCAGCTCGTCGGAGACGAATGGCGAAAAACTGTTTTTT.

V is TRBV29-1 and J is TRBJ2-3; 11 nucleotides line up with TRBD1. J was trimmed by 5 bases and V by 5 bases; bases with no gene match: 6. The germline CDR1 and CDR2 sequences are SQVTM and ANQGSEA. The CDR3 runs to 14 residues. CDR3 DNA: TGCAGCGTTAAGGACAGGGGGCATGTAGATACGCAGTATTTT. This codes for CSVKDRGHVDTQYF.